Shown below are 21 T cell receptor beta chains from a single sample sequenced in a study of T cells in Graves' hyperthyroidism and ophthalmopathy. What was amplified from RNA transcripts were TCR beta CDR3 regions. The study used the HTBI primer set for a first-round RT-PCR of the TCR CDR3. Using its own MiXCR run on the multiplex PCR reads, TCRdb lists one record per CDR3 protein. The data contain approximately 640,000 distinct CDR3 sequences, 45% of them seen just once; the ten biggest clones take up less than 9%. Sequenced material: peripheral blood or thyroid tissue (not recorded which). These receptors all come from an adult man with Graves' disease, either hyperthyroidism or ophthalmopathy (not recorded which).

This clonotype was picked up one time. Without the conserved terminal phenylalanine or tryptophan, this CDR3 likely stems from a read error. The V and J genes are TRBV19 and TRBJ1-1, with 9 bases lining up with TRBD1. This CDR3 region has 14 residues. In germline, CDR1 is LNHDA, CDR2 SQIVND (reference sequence). The ends lost 5 bases at V and 4 bases at J; junction bases unmatched: 5. The CDR3, as DNA: TGTGCCAGTAGTCTACGACAGGGGGGCACTGAAGCTTTCTCT. Amino acids: CASSLRQGGTEAFS.

This chain connects TRBV7-2 to TRBJ2-2; tentative D call: TRBD2 (6 bases). From germline, CDR1 is SGHTA and CDR2 FQGNSA. This CDR3 is 14 amino acids long. V dropped 5 bases and J dropped 8 bases, with 15 bases sitting between them. The CDR3 region has the DNA TGTGCCAGCAGCCCGGTGACGGGGAGGGGGGAGCTGTTTTTT. The encoded protein is CASSPVTGRGELFF.

The V gene is TRBV7-9, the J gene TRBJ1-1; unclear D gene. This CDR3 has 13 residues. V was pared by 8 bases and J by 1 base, with 11 bases between. Germline V gene lookup returns CDR1 SEHNR and CDR2 FQNEAQ (reference sequence). The DNA for the CDR3 is TGTGCCAGCGTTCAGGAGGCGAACACTGAAGCTTTCTTT. It specifies CASVQEANTEAFF.

As to this clonotype: Its ends do not fully match the called genes, so a read error is possible. The chain combines TRBV7-3 with TRBJ2-7; D not certain. The V gene's germline CDR1 is SGHTA and CDR2 FQGTGA. CDR3 length equals 13 residues. The chain's CDR3 is CAISLQRPDEQYF. The CDR3, as DNA: TGTGCCATCAGCCTCCAGAGGCCGGACGAGCAGTACTTC. The variable domain in full, with the rest retrieved from reference TRBV7-3 and TRBJ2-7, is GAGVSQTPSNKVTEKGKYVELRCDPISGHTALYWYRQSLGQGPEFLIYFQGTGAADDSGLPNDRFFAVRPEGSVSTLKIQRTERGDSAVYLCAISLQRPDEQYFGPGTRLTVT.

This clonotype was detected only a few times. CDR3 in DNA: TGCGCCAGCAGCTACGCGTGGGGTAACACCGGGGAGCTGTTTTTT. It is translated as CASSYAWGNTGELFF. The rearrangement uses TRBV4-1 and TRBJ2-2; no definite D call. V was clipped by 5 bases and J by 2 bases, with 12 bases between them. Germline CDR1 is MGHRA and CDR2 is YSYEKL. The CDR3 extends over 15 amino acids.

Ten or more counts support this clonotype. This sequence joins TRBV15 and TRBJ1-1, with TRBD1 matching over 11 bases. Germline V gene data show CDR1 as LNHNV and CDR2 as YYDKDF (reference sequence). The junction had 4 bases not matched to a gene; V was cut back by 2 bases and J by 8 bases. This CDR3 has 14 amino acids. The CDR3 DNA follows: TGTGCCACCAGCAGACCGGGACAGGGGGTCGAAGCTTTCTTT. Translating it yields CATSRPGQGVEAFF.

V usage is TRBV2 and J usage is TRBJ2-7; 9 bases map to TRBD1. Trimming at V came to 4 bases and at J to 2 bases, leaving 12 bases not matched to a gene. The CDR3 is made up of 17 amino acids. The germline V gene has CDR1 SNHLY and CDR2 FYNNEI. The CDR3, as DNA: TGTGCCAGCAGTGTTGGCGGGACAGGGTGGGATCCCTACGAGCAGTACTTC. Protein: CASSVGGTGWDPYEQYF. The entire variable domain, with the rest obtained from reference TRBV2 and TRBJ2-7, is as follows: EPEVTQTPSHQVTQMGQEVILRCVPISNHLYFYWYRQILGQKVEFLVSFYNNEISEKSEIFDDQFSVERPDGSNFTLKIRSTKLEDSAMYFCASSVGGTGWDPYEQYFGPGTRLTVT.

Only a few counts were recorded for this clonotype. The rearrangement joins TRBV29-1 to TRBJ2-5, with TRBD1 as a possible D gene (5 bases). Trimming took off 4 bases at V and 4 bases at J, with 25 bases between the two ends. The CDR3 loop spans 17 amino acids. CDR1 is SQVTM and CDR2 is ANQGSEA in the germline V gene. The DNA for the CDR3 is TGCAGCGTTGGGTGGGCGGACACCCGGATTGCGAGAGAGACCCAGTACTTC. This sequence encodes CSVGWADTRIARETQYF.

The rearrangement joins TRBV12-3 or TRBV12-4 to TRBJ2-7; 10 positions match TRBD2. The CDR3 consists of 16 residues. V gave up 5 bases and J gave up 6 bases; unmatched junction bases: 13. The CDR3 DNA is TGTGCCAGCAGTAACCCATCAGCGGGAGGGGGTCTCGAGCAGTACTTC. This sequence encodes CASSNPSAGGGLEQYF.

Worth noting for this clonotype: Since a much larger clone is just one base distant, this may be a read error. This chain links TRBV7-2 with TRBJ2-7; perhaps TRBD2 as D (6 bases). Germline lookup yields CDR1 SGHTA and CDR2 FQGNSA. The CDR3 consists of 14 residues. CDR3 loop: CASNLFGQGGEQYF. For the CDR3, the DNA is TGTGCCAGCAACTTATTTGGCCAGGGAGGCGAGCAGTACTTC.

This clonotype was observed at least ten times. The chain couples TRBV14 to TRBJ1-1; TRBD1 matches 8 bases. V lost 3 bases, J lost 0 bases, and 6 bases stayed unmatched. The CDR3 has 16 amino acids. The germline V gene encodes CDR1 SGHDN and CDR2 FVKESK. Here the CDR3 reads CASSQRTGLVNTEAFF. In nucleotides, the CDR3 is TGTGCCAGCAGCCAGAGGACAGGGCTGGTGAACACTGAAGCTTTCTTT.

This clonotype occurred many times. The chain employs TRBV10-3 and TRBJ2-6, with D maybe TRBD2 (6 bases). The CDR3 consists of 15 residues. Germline CDR1 ENHRY, CDR2 SYGVKD. V was pared by 6 bases and J by 6 bases, with 15 bases between. The CDR3: CAIRQVGTVANVLTF. The CDR3 coding sequence is TGTGCCATCAGGCAGGTAGGGACTGTGGCCAACGTCCTGACTTTC.

Turning to this clonotype: One base away lies a much larger clone, so this may be a sequencing read error. V usage is TRBV2 and J usage is TRBJ2-5; D not resolved. Per the germline V gene, CDR1 is SNHLY and CDR2 is FYNNEI. The length of the CDR3 is 13 residues. CDR3 DNA: TGTGCCAGCAGTGTTCACTACCAAGGGACCCAGTACTTC. Its translation is CASSVHYQGTQYF. The full variable domain, in which reference TRBV2 and TRBJ2-5 provide the parts outside the CDR3, is EPEVTQTPSHQVTQMGQEVILRCVPISNHLYFYWYRQILGQKVEFLVSFYNNEISEKSEIFDDQFSVERPDGSNFTLKIRSTKLEDSAMYFCASSVHYQGTQYFGPGTRLLVL.

This chain's CDR3 is CASSLQGARQETQYF. The CDR3 region has the DNA TGCGCCAGCAGCTTGCAGGGGGCCCGGCAAGAGACCCAGTACTTC. The chain couples TRBV5-1 to TRBJ2-5; 8 bases are shared with TRBD1. With 1 base clipped from V and 2 bases from J, the junction kept 4 bases outside the gene matches. CDR3 size: 15 residues. CDR1 and CDR2 from the germline V gene are SGHRS and YFSETQ.

This clonotype has ten or more counts. The chain joins TRBV5-1 to TRBJ1-2; D is perhaps TRBD1 (5 bases). There are 14 residues in the CDR3. CDR1 SGHRS and CDR2 YFSETQ come from the germline V gene. Trimming took 1 base from V and 3 from J, leaving 10 bases between them. CDR3 sequence: CASSLKAGDYGYTF. CDR3 DNA sequence: TGCGCCAGCAGCTTGAAGGCGGGGGACTATGGCTACACCTTC.

This chain connects TRBV15 to TRBJ1-1; 9 positions agree with TRBD1. CDR1 and CDR2 from the germline V gene are LNHNV and YYDKDF (reference sequence). Unmatched junction bases numbered 3, after V lost 2 bases and J lost 8 bases. This CDR3 spans 13 amino acids. CDR3 in DNA: TGTGCCACCAGCAGAACTGGGACAGGGGAAGCTTTCTTT. It is translated as CATSRTGTGEAFF.

The sample holds a few counts of this clonotype. This chain connects TRBV20-1 to TRBJ1-2; 7 positions agree with TRBD1. The length of the CDR3 is 12 residues. V trimming: 6 bases; J trimming: 5 bases; junction bases outside the gene matches: 6. Germline V gene data show CDR1 as DFQATT and CDR2 as SNEGSKA (reference sequence). As DNA, the CDR3 is TGCAGTGCCCCCGGGACAGTTTATGGCTACACCTTC. The encoded protein is CSAPGTVYGYTF.

V gene TRBV5-4 combines with J gene TRBJ1-6; possible D gene TRBD1, 5 bases. Germline CDR1 SGHNT, CDR2 YYREEE (reference sequence). This CDR3 has 12 residues. The ends were cut back, 5 bases at V and 18 bases at J, with 18 bases in the middle. The CDR3 sequence is CASRPGTLTPHF. The CDR3, as DNA: TGTGCCAGCAGACCCGGGACCCTCACCCCCCACTTT.

As for this clonotype: A much larger clone sits a single nucleotide away, making a read error possible. The chain combines TRBV7-2 with TRBJ1-1; D may be TRBD1 (5 bases). The germline V and J ends were trimmed by 1 base and 4 bases, with 10 bases remaining between them. Germline V gene lookup returns CDR1 SGHTA and CDR2 FQGNSA. The CDR3 has 14 residues. The CDR3 sequence is CASSLDRWSTEAFF. The CDR3 region has the DNA TGTGCCAGCAGCTTAGACAGGTGGAGCACTGAAGCTTTCTTT.

This clonotype came up many times. The V gene is TRBV7-6, the J gene TRBJ2-7; D not resolved. This CDR3 has 13 residues. Trimming took 0 bases from V and 7 from J, leaving 10 bases between them. Per germline, CDR1 SGHVS and CDR2 FNYEAQ. The DNA of the CDR3 is TGTGCCAGCAGCTTAGCGCAAGGAAGTGAGCAGTACTTC. Its protein product is CASSLAQGSEQYF. The variable domain in full, completed from reference TRBV7-6 and TRBJ2-7, reads GAGVSQSPRYKVTKRGQDVALRCDPISGHVSLYWYRQALGQGPEFLTYFNYEAQQDKSGLPNDRFSAERPEGSISTLTIQRTEQRDSAMYRCASSLAQGSEQYFGPGTRLTVT.

This clonotype has a handful of counts. The CDR3 nucleotides are TGCAGTGCCAAGACAGGTAACACTGAAGCTTTCTTT. It encodes CSAKTGNTEAFF. J is TRBJ1-1 and V is TRBV20-1; maybe TRBD1 (6 bases). Trimming removed 6 bases at V and 2 bases at J, with 10 bases between. CDR1 is DFQATT and CDR2 is SNEGSKA in the germline V gene (reference sequence). The CDR3 has 12 amino acids.